Detailed here is one TCR beta chain. Its antigen is unknown. The data belong to a study of beta chain features in type 1 diabetes. Study background: Taken together, all samples contributed nearly 110 million examined sorted cells. Study findings and constraints: Among patients with Type 1 diabetes, TCRB CDR3s were moderately but significantly shorter in every one of the four CD4+ subsets. Fewer insertions but more deletions were seen at VDJ junctions in type 1 diabetes patients.

V lost 7 bases, J lost 3 bases, and 11 bases stayed unmatched. The CDR3 sequence is 15 residues long. Germline loops: CDR1 PRHDT, CDR2 FYEKMQ (reference sequence). Expressed TCRB transcripts got sequenced, as all isolated RNA was reverse transcribed. Assay used: immunoSEQ multiplex PCR; TCRdb lists only in-frame clones, some missing. The profile shows more than 250,000 clones, 15% of them singletons. This rearrangement joins TRBV13 to TRBJ2-7; 8 bases agree with TRBD2. This sequence was found in a man aged 18 to 29 with type 1 diabetes. Sample: naive CD4+ T cells from blood. The CDR3 bases are TGTGCCAGCACCCCCCCGGGGGGGGGCTTCTACGAGCAGTACTTC. Translation: CASTPPGGGFYEQYF.